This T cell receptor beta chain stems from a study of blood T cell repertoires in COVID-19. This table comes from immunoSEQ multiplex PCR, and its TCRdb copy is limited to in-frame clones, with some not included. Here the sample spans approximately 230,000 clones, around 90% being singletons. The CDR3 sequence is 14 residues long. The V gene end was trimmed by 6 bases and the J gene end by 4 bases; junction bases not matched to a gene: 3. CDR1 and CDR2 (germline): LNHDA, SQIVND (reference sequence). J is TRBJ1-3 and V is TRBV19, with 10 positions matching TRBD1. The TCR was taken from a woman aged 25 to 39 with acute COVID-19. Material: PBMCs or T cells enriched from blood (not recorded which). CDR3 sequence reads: CASSDRGHGNTIYF. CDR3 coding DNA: TGTGCCAGTAGCGACAGGGGGCACGGAAACACCATATATTTT. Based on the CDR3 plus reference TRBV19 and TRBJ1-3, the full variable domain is DGGITQSPKYLFRKEGQNVTLSCEQNLNHDAMYWYRQDPGQGLRLIYYSQIVNDFQKGDIAEGYSVSREKKESFPLTVTSAQKNPTAFYLCASSDRGHGNTIYFGEGSWLTVV.